One and the same sample provided the 10 T cell receptor beta chains below, sequenced in a study of blood T cell repertoires in COVID-19. Measured with immunoSEQ multiplex PCR; TCRdb has only the in-frame clones, and not every one. The table lists roughly 280,000 clones, around 89% of them singletons. The specimen sequenced was PBMCs or T cells enriched from blood (not recorded which). These receptors were taken from a woman aged 18-29 years who had recovered from COVID-19.

J is TRBJ1-2 and V is TRBV12-3 or TRBV12-4; D unclear. CDR3 size: 13 residues. V lost 5 bases, J lost 5 bases, and 12 bases lay in between. The CDR3 loop is CASSGRRGYGYTF. The CDR3 DNA is TGTGCCAGCAGTGGTAGGAGAGGGTATGGCTACACCTTC.

The rearrangement links TRBV25-1 to TRBJ1-2; D perhaps matches TRBD1 (5 bases). The germline gives CDR1 MGHDK, CDR2 SYGVNS. Trimming stripped 1 base from V and 5 bases from J, with 11 bases between. This CDR3 spans 14 amino acids. Here the CDR3 DNA reads TGTGCCAGCAGTGAATTGGCAGGGCCATATGGCTACACCTTC. Its protein is CASSELAGPYGYTF.

The rearrangement joins TRBV27 to TRBJ1-1; the D gene is possibly TRBD1 (5 bases). CDR1 is MNHEY and CDR2 is SMNVEV in the germline V gene (reference sequence). With 8 bases removed from V and 4 bases from J, the gap between germline ends came to 14 bases. The CDR3 totals 13 residues. The CDR3 DNA is TGTGCCAGCTCTCCTATTAGGGGCACTGAAGCTTTCTTT. Its protein product is CASSPIRGTEAFF.

This clone was counted a single time. The chain uses TRBV2 and TRBJ1-4, with 9 bases that match TRBD1. V trimming: 9 bases; J trimming: 5 bases; junction bases outside the gene matches: 1. This CDR3 is built from 12 residues. Germline V gene sequence: CDR1 SNHLY, CDR2 FYNNEI. The CDR3, as DNA: TGTGCCAGGGGACAGGGAAATGAAAAACTGTTTTTT. Protein: CARGQGNEKLFF.

The J gene is TRBJ2-7, the V gene TRBV10-3; 11 bases are a match to TRBD1. Germline CDR1 is ENHRY and CDR2 is SYGVKD. The CDR3 covers 12 residues. Trimming took 9 bases from V and 6 from J; bases not matched to a gene: 4. CDR3 sequence reads: CAIGTGGLEQYF. The DNA for the CDR3 is TGTGCCATAGGGACAGGGGGGCTCGAGCAGTACTTC.

This chain links TRBV5-1 with TRBJ1-3; TRBD1 matches 9 bases. This CDR3 has 15 residues. V was clipped by 7 bases and J by 0 bases; unmatched bases: 5. Germline V gives CDR1 SGHRS, CDR2 YFSETQ. For the CDR3, the DNA is TGCGCCAGCGCGGGGGACAGGGTCTCTGGAAACACCATATATTTT. Its translation is CASAGDRVSGNTIYF.

A single count supports this clone. The CDR3 DNA reads as TGTGCCAGCAGCCAGCGGACAGGGTTGAACACTGAAGCTTTCTTT. It specifies CASSQRTGLNTEAFF. This sequence joins TRBV14 and TRBJ1-1; TRBD1 matches at 8 bases. The V segment lost 3 bases and the J segment 0 bases; nucleotides outside the gene matches: 3. The CDR3 has 15 amino acids. From germline, CDR1 is SGHDN and CDR2 FVKESK.

The chain links TRBV6-4 to TRBJ1-2, with 10 bases lining up with TRBD1. In germline, CDR1 is MRHNA, CDR2 SNTAGT. The CDR3 length is 14 residues. With 0 bases clipped from V and 8 bases from J, the junction kept 3 bases outside the gene matches. The CDR3 DNA follows: TGTGCCAGCAGTGACTCGGGGACAGGGGAGGGCTACACCTTC. It yields the protein CASSDSGTGEGYTF.

V usage is TRBV9 and J usage is TRBJ2-7; TRBD1 is a possible D gene (5 bases). Germline values: CDR1 SGDLS, CDR2 YYNGEE. Between the trimmed V and J ends, which lost 3 bases and 6 bases, there was a span of 13 bases. The CDR3 loop spans 13 amino acids. The CDR3 DNA follows: TGTGCCAGCAGCGAGGGGTTTTTGGGCGAGCAGTACTTC. Its translation: CASSEGFLGEQYF.

The chain couples TRBV10-3 to TRBJ2-3; no clear D gene. The germline V gene has CDR1 ENHRY and CDR2 SYGVKD. Trimming stripped 7 bases from V and 0 bases from J, with 2 bases between. The CDR3 loop spans 11 amino acids. In DNA, the CDR3 is TGTGCCATCACAAGCACAGATACGCAGTATTTT. This gives the protein CAITSTDTQYF.